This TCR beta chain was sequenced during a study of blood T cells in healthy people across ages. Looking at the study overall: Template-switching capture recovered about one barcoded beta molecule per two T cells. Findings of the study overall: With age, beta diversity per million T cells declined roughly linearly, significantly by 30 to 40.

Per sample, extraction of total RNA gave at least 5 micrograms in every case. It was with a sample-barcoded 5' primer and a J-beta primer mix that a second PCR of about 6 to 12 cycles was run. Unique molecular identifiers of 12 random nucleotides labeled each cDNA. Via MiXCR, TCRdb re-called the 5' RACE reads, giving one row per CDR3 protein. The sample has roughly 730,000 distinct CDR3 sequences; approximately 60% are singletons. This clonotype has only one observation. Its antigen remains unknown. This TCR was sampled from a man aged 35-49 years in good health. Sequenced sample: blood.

The chain's CDR3 is CSARDKRAAGHTDTQYF. The CDR3, as DNA: TGCAGTGCTAGAGATAAAAGAGCGGCGGGACATACAGATACGCAGTATTTT. The J gene is TRBJ2-3, the V gene TRBV20-1; the D call may be TRBD1 or TRBD2 (6 bases each). The ends were cut back, 0 bases at V and 3 bases at J, with 19 bases in the middle. CDR1 is DFQATT, CDR2 SNEGSKA, per germline (reference sequence). This CDR3 spans 17 amino acids.